This T cell receptor (beta chain) comes out of a study of blood T cell repertoires in COVID-19. In the original processing: Nucleated cell number was recorded as an estimate derived from reference gene primer amplification. Measured with immunoSEQ multiplex PCR; TCRdb has only the in-frame clones, and not every one. The V and J calls and clone size come from that table; D and trimming were worked out from the DNA. The sample consists of around 140,000 clones, nearly 85% of them appearing once. Germline-derived CDR1 and CDR2 are SGHAT and FQNNGV. The CDR3 sequence is 13 residues long. The V end lost 7 bases, the J end lost 6 bases, and 13 bases lay between the germline ends. Enrolled through a virtual design, the participants were between roughly 18 and 95 years of age and came from about two dozen US areas.

Input material: PBMCs or T cells enriched from blood (not recorded which). The chain is built from TRBV11-2 and TRBJ2-1; D perhaps matches TRBD2 (6 bases). The receptor was isolated from a man over 45 in a cohort exposed to, infected with or recovered from COVID-19 (not recorded which). DNA for the CDR3: TGTGCCAGCACAAGACTAGAAGGCAATGAGCAGTTCTTC. The encoded protein is CASTRLEGNEQFF.